This T cell receptor beta chain was observed in a study of T-cell memory formation after mild COVID-19. This CDR3 has 14 amino acids. CDR1 and CDR2 from the germline V gene are SGHNT and YYREEE (reference sequence). Trimming at V came to 4 bases and at J to 0 bases, leaving 2 bases not matched to a gene. MiXCR was run by TCRdb on the 5' RACE reads, yielding one entry per CDR3 protein. Among about 200,000 distinct CDR3 sequences listed, around 8.8% were seen once. The table lists this clonotype with a few counts. Sequencing input: PBMCs or a T cell subset sorted from them (not recorded which). The chain uses TRBV5-4 and TRBJ2-3; TRBD2 agrees at 7 bases. The source of this sequence is a man younger than 35 who had mild COVID-19 (a few samples of this study predate the infection). Cell type and time point are not known. CDR3 DNA: TGTGCCAGCAGCCAGGGACTAAGCACAGATACGCAGTATTTT. It encodes CASSQGLSTDTQYF. The whole variable domain, remainder taken from reference TRBV5-4 and TRBJ2-3, is ETGVTQSPTHLIKTRGQQVTLRCSSQSGHNTVSWYQQALGQGPQFIFQYYREEENGRGNFPPRFSGLQFPNYSSELNVNALELDDSALYLCASSQGLSTDTQYFGPGTRLTVL.